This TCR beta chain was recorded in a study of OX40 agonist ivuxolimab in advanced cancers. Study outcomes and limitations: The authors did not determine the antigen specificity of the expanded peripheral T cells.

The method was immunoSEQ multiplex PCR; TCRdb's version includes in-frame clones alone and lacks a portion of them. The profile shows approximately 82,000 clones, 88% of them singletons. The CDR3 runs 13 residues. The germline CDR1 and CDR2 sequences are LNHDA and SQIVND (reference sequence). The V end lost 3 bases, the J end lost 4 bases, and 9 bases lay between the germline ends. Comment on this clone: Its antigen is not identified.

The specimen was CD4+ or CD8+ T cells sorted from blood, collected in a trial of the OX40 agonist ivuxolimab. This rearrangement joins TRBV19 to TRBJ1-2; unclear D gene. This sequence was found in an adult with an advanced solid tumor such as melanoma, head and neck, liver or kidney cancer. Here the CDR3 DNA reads TGTGCCAGTAGTATCGATCGGCGCTATGGCTACACCTTC. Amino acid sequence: CASSIDRRYGYTF.